This T cell receptor beta chain came from a study of post-analysis software for immune sequencing data. With regard to this clonotype: Its antigen remains unidentified.

The CDR3 runs 16 residues. CDR1 MNHNS and CDR2 SASEGT come from the germline V gene. V was pared by 3 bases and J by 0 bases, with 2 bases of the junction left unmatched. The study, taken as a whole, reports: TRBV5-6, TRBV5-1 and TRBV20-1 belonged to a set of about 5 TRBV segments that were more frequent in patients than controls. Significantly decreased normalized Chao1 diversity was recorded for multiple sclerosis patients relative to controls.

Unique molecular identifiers were carried by the TCR beta cDNA libraries. TCRdb reanalysed the PCR reads using MiXCR and keeps one entry per CDR3 protein. The sample yields about 820,000 distinct CDR3 sequences, about 50% seen once. This clonotype was sampled from a girl aged 10 to 17 with multiple sclerosis. The sample consisted of blood. The rearrangement links TRBV6-1 to TRBJ2-5; 12 bases match TRBD2. The DNA of the CDR3 is TGTGCCAGCAGTGAGGGACTAGCGGGCTACCAAGAGACCCAGTACTTC. Protein sequence: CASSEGLAGYQETQYF.